The next 8 T cell receptor beta chains were all read from a single sample in a study of blood T cell repertoires in COVID-19. Generated by immunoSEQ multiplex PCR, the TCRdb table keeps only in-frame clones and is missing some. Of approximately 200,000 clones in the sample, 89% were seen once. The sequenced sample consisted of PBMCs or T cells enriched from blood (not recorded which). The receptors derive from a woman aged 40 to 50 with acute COVID-19.

This clone was picked up a small number of times. The rearrangement links TRBV6-1 to TRBJ2-7; D is perhaps TRBD1 (6 bases). This CDR3 contains 12 residues. CDR1 is MNHNS and CDR2 is SASEGT in the germline V gene. V gave up 2 bases and J gave up 9 bases, with 11 bases separating them. CDR3 bases: TGTGCCAGCAGTGAACTGGGACAACCGCAGTACTTC. Translation gives CASSELGQPQYF.

The chain recombines TRBV27 with TRBJ2-1, with 9 positions matching TRBD2. The V gene's germline CDR1 is MNHEY and CDR2 SMNVEV (reference sequence). The CDR3 covers 13 residues. V lost 3 bases, J lost 15 bases, and 9 bases stayed unmatched. The CDR3 sequence is CASSFAGGGPGFF. CDR3 coding DNA: TGTGCCAGCAGTTTCGCGGGGGGGGGCCCAGGGTTCTTC.

The chain couples TRBV5-6 to TRBJ2-7; D is possibly TRBD2 (6 bases). The germline V and J ends were trimmed by 2 bases and 7 bases, with 25 bases remaining between them. CDR3 length: 17 residues. In germline, CDR1 is SGHDT, CDR2 YYEEEE. CDR3 amino acids: CASSLLGDGTYTKEQYF. CDR3 nucleotides: TGTGCCAGCAGCTTATTAGGAGACGGGACTTATACGAAGGAGCAGTACTTC.

This rearrangement joins TRBV2 to TRBJ2-7; TRBD2 agrees at 15 bases. The CDR3 loop spans 18 amino acids. V was pared by 4 bases and J by 2 bases, with 9 bases of the junction left unmatched. Per germline, CDR1 SNHLY and CDR2 FYNNEI. In nucleotides, the CDR3 is TGTGCCAGCAGTGGGACAGGGACTAGCGGGGGGATACCCTACGAGCAGTACTTC. It translates to CASSGTGTSGGIPYEQYF.

Here the CDR3 DNA reads TGTGCCAGCAGTAAGATTTGGGACAGCTCCTACGAGCAGTACTTC. Translating gives CASSKIWDSSYEQYF. The chain has TRBV6-5 and TRBJ2-7; 7 nucleotides line up with TRBD1. The CDR3 totals 15 residues. The V segment lost 5 bases and the J segment 0 bases; nucleotides outside the gene matches: 7. Germline V gene lookup returns CDR1 MNHEY and CDR2 SVGAGI.

The chain has TRBV29-1 and TRBJ2-5, with 7 bases aligning to TRBD1. V shed 2 bases and J 5 bases; nucleotides not matched to a gene: 5. CDR1 and CDR2 from the germline V gene are SQVTM and ANQGSEA. CDR3 length: 13 residues. The CDR3 DNA is TGCAGCGTTGAAAGGGGGCTAGGGGAGACCCAGTACTTC. It yields the protein CSVERGLGETQYF. Based on the CDR3 plus reference TRBV29-1 and TRBJ2-5, the full variable domain is SAVISQKPSRDICQRGTSLTIQCQVDSQVTMMFWYRQQPGQSLTLIATANQGSEATYESGFVIDKFPISRPNLTFSTLTVSNMSPEDSSIYLCSVERGLGETQYFGPGTRLLVL.

The chain couples TRBV3-1 (or the pseudogene TRBV3-2) to TRBJ1-1; D call uncertain. The germline V gene encodes CDR1 LGHDT and CDR2 YNNKEL (reference sequence). There are 13 residues in the CDR3. The V end lost 6 bases, the J end lost 6 bases, and 14 bases lay between the germline ends. The CDR3 loop reads CASSGPRWAEAFF. The DNA of the CDR3 is TGTGCCAGCAGTGGCCCCAGGTGGGCTGAAGCTTTCTTT.

This clone was recorded once. CDR3 DNA sequence: TGTGCCTGGGCTCTAATAAGCACAGATACGCAGTATTTT. Translation gives CAWALISTDTQYF. This sequence joins TRBV9 and TRBJ2-3; unclear D gene. From germline, CDR1 is SGDLS and CDR2 YYNGEE. V dropped 10 bases and J dropped 0 bases, with 12 bases sitting between them. CDR3 length equals 13 residues. Full variable domain (missing parts from reference TRBV9 and TRBJ2-3): DSGVTQTPKHLITATGQRVTLRCSPRSGDLSVYWYQQSLDQGLQFLIQYYNGEERAKGNILERFSAQQFPDLHSELNLSSLELGDSALYFCAWALISTDTQYFGPGTRLTVL.